One sample yielded the 11 T cell receptor beta chains listed below, sequenced in a study of neurological immune-mediated disorders. MiXCR, run by TCRdb on the 5' RACE reads, gives a single entry per CDR3 protein. Of about 24,000 distinct CDR3 sequences in the sample, roughly an eighth were seen once. The sequenced sample was PBMCs. The receptors come from a woman between 40 and 55 years old with HTLV-1-associated myelopathy (HAM/TSP).

This clonotype was counted at least ten times. The chain recombines TRBV5-6 with TRBJ2-7; D unclear. CDR1 is SGHDT, CDR2 YYEEEE, per germline. The CDR3 totals 13 residues. The germline V and J ends were trimmed by 0 bases and 2 bases, with 6 bases remaining between them. The CDR3 here is CASSLDGPYEQYV. CDR3 in DNA: TGTGCCAGCAGCTTGGACGGACCCTACGAGCAGTACGTC.

This clonotype was counted ten times or more. The chain carries TRBV28 and TRBJ2-5; a possible D gene is TRBD1 (5 bases). CDR1 is MDHEN, CDR2 SYDVKM, per germline. V was clipped by 3 bases and J by 5 bases, with 16 bases between them. The CDR3 spans 15 residues. The CDR3 loop reads CASSFAGNERETQYF. In DNA, the CDR3 is TGTGCCAGCAGTTTCGCAGGGAATGAAAGGGAGACCCAGTACTTC.

This clonotype showed up many times. The rearrangement uses TRBV5-5 and TRBJ1-2; perhaps TRBD1 as D (5 bases). CDR3 length: 16 residues. V lost 1 base, J lost 0 bases, and 13 bases lay in between. Per germline, CDR1 SGHKS and CDR2 YYEKEE (reference sequence). The CDR3 region is CASSLRGLQANYGYTF. CDR3 coding DNA: TGTGCCAGCAGCTTGAGGGGCCTGCAAGCTAACTATGGCTACACCTTC.

This clonotype was detected many times. V and J are TRBV7-3 and TRBJ2-7; no definite D call. CDR1 and CDR2 (germline): SGHTA, FQGTGA. CDR3 length: 13 amino acids. V was trimmed by 5 bases and J by 2 bases, leaving 10 bases between them. The CDR3 spells CASSVSGAYEQYF. CDR3 sequence (DNA): TGTGCCAGCAGCGTATCTGGGGCCTACGAGCAGTACTTC.

This clonotype was observed many times. The rearrangement joins TRBV5-1 to TRBJ1-2; 8 nucleotides agree with TRBD1. The CDR3 runs to 15 residues. Looked up from germline, CDR1 is SGHRS and CDR2 is YFSETQ. Trimming took 4 bases from V and 7 from J; bases not matched to a gene: 12. The CDR3 here is CASSPWTGRRGGYTF. The CDR3 DNA reads as TGCGCCAGCAGCCCCTGGACAGGGCGGAGAGGTGGCTACACCTTC.

The sample holds many counts of this clonotype. V gene TRBV7-2 combines with J gene TRBJ2-2, with D tentatively TRBD2 (6 bases). Germline CDR1 and CDR2: SGHTA and FQGNSA. V was clipped by 0 bases and J by 4 bases, with 6 bases between them. This CDR3 spans 14 amino acids. The CDR3 nucleotides are TGTGCCAGCAGCTTAGCGGGGGGCACCGGGGAGCTGTTTTTT. It specifies CASSLAGGTGELFF. The entire variable domain, with the rest obtained from reference TRBV7-2 and TRBJ2-2, is as follows: GAGVSQSPSNKVTEKGKDVELRCDPISGHTALYWYRQSLGQGLEFLIYFQGNSAPDKSGLPSDRFSAERTGGSVSTLTIQRTQQEDSAVYLCASSLAGGTGELFFGEGSRLTVL.

This clonotype was seen at least ten times. The DNA of the CDR3 is TGTGCCATCAGTGTGTTCAGGGCGCGGGCCCTCAGTTGTTACGAGCAGTACGTC. Its protein product is CAISVFRARALSCYEQYV. This rearrangement joins TRBV10-3 to TRBJ2-7; D possibly uses TRBD1 or TRBD2 (5 bases each). This CDR3 comprises 18 residues. Germline assignment: CDR1 ENHRY and CDR2 SYGVKD. With 4 bases removed from V and 4 bases from J, the gap between germline ends came to 26 bases.

Many counts were recorded for this clonotype. The rearrangement uses TRBV5-1 and TRBJ2-7; D could derive from TRBD1 or TRBD2 (5 bases each). The germline gives CDR1 SGHRS, CDR2 YFSETQ. Trimming removed 3 bases from V and 4 bases from J, with 5 bases in between. CDR3 length: 11 amino acids. The DNA of the CDR3 is TGCGCCAGCAGCTGGGGGTACGAGCAGTACTTC. Amino acid sequence: CASSWGYEQYF. Drawing the rest from reference TRBV5-1 and TRBJ2-7, the complete variable domain is KAGVTQTPRYLIKTRGQQVTLSCSPISGHRSVSWYQQTPGQGLQFLFEYFSETQRNKGNFPGRFSGRQFSNSRSEMNVSTLELGDSALYLCASSWGYEQYFGPGTRLTVT.

In this sample, this clonotype turned up many times. The chain carries TRBV20-1 and TRBJ2-3; TRBD2 might be the D (6 bases). The CDR3 runs 14 residues. Trimming removed 2 bases from V and 0 bases from J, with 9 bases in between. In germline, CDR1 is DFQATT, CDR2 SNEGSKA (reference sequence). Here the CDR3 reads CSARRGYSTDTQYF. The CDR3, as DNA: TGCAGTGCTAGACGGGGGTATAGCACAGATACGCAGTATTTT.

The table lists this clonotype with many counts. The chain employs TRBV4-1 and TRBJ2-7; TRBD1 matches at 9 bases. J gave up 4 bases and V 0 bases, and 4 bases lay outside the gene matches. The CDR3 covers 15 residues. Germline V gene lookup returns CDR1 MGHRA and CDR2 YSYEKL. The CDR3 region has the DNA TGCGCCAGCAGCCAAGATTCAGGACAGGGGTACGAGCAGTACTTC. Translating gives CASSQDSGQGYEQYF.

This clonotype was picked up a small number of times. The DNA is left out, because the CDR3 cannot be placed on it with certainty; the CDR3 is given as TCRdb lists it. This rearrangement joins TRBV5-1 to TRBJ1-1; TRBD1, the table's D call, was not compared with the DNA. The germline V gene encodes CDR1 SGHRS and CDR2 YFSETQ. The CDR3 spans 21 residues, counting both ends. CDR3 loop: CASSFYICSATKRQGNTEAFF.